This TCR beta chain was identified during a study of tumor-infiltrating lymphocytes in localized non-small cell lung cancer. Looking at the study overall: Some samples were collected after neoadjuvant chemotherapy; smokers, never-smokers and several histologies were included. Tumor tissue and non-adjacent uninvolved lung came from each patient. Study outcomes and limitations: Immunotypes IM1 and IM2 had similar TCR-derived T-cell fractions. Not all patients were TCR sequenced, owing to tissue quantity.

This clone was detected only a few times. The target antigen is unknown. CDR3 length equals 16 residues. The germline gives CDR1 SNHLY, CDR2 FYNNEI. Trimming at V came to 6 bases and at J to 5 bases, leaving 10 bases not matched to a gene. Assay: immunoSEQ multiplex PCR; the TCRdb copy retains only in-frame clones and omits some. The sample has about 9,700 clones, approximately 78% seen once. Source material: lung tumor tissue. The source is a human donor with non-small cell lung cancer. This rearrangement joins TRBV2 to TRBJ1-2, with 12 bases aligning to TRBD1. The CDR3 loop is CASSPGQGANLYGYTF. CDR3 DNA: TGTGCCAGCAGCCCGGGACAGGGGGCGAACTTATATGGCTACACCTTC.